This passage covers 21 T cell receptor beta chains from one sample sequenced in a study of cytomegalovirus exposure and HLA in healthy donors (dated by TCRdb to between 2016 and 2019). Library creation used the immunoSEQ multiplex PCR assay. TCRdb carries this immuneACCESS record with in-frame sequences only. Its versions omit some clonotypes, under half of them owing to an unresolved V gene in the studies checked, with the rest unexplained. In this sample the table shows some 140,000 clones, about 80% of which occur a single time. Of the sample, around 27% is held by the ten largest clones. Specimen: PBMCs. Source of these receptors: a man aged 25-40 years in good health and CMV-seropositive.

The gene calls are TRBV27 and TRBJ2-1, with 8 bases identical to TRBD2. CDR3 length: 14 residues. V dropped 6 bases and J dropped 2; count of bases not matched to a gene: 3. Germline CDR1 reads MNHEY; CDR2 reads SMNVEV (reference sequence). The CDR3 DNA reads TGTGCCAGCAGACGGGGGGGGACCTACAATGAGCAGTTCTTC. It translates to CASRRGGTYNEQFF.

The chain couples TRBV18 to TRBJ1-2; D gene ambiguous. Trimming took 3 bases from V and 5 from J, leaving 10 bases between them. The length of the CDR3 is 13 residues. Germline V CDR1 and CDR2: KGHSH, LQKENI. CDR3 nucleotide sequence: TGTGCCAGCTCACCGCCTACTGATTATGGCTACACCTTC. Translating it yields CASSPPTDYGYTF.

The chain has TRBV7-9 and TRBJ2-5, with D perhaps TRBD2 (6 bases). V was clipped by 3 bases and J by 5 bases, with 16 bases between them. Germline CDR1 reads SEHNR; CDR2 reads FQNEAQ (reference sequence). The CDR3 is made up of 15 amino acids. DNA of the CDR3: TGTGCCAGCAGCTTTCAGGAGGGGTTAAAGGAGACCCAGTACTTC. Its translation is CASSFQEGLKETQYF.

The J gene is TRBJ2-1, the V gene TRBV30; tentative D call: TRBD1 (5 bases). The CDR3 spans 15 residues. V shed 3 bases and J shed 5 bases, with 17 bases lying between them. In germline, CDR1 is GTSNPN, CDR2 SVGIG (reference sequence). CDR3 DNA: TGTGCCTGGAGCCTAGGGGTAGGTTTCGACAATGAGCAGTTCTTC. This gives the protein CAWSLGVGFDNEQFF.

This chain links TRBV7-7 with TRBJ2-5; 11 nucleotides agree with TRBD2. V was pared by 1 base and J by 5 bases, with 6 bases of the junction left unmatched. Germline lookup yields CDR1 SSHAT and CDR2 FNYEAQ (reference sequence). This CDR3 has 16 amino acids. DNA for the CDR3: TGTGCCAGCAGCTTAGTATCTAGCGGGGGGTCGGAGACCCAGTACTTC. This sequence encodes CASSLVSSGGSETQYF.

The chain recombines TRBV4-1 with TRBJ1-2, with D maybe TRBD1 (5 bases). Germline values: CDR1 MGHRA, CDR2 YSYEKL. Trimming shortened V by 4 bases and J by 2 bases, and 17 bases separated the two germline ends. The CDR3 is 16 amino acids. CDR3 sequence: CASSRLARVGNYGYTF. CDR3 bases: TGCGCCAGCAGCCGTCTTGCCAGGGTAGGCAACTATGGCTACACCTTC.

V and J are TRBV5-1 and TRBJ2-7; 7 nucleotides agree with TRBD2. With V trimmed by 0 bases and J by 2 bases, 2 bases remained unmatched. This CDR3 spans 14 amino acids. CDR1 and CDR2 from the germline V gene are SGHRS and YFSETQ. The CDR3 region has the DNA TGCGCCAGCAGCTTGGTAGCGGGCGCCTACGAGCAGTACTTC. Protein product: CASSLVAGAYEQYF.

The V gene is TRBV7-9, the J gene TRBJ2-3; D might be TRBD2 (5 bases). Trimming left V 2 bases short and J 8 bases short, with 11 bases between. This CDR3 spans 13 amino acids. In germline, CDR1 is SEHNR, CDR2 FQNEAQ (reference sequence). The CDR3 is CASSLIVEGTQYF. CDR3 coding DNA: TGTGCCAGCAGCTTAATAGTTGAGGGTACGCAGTATTTT. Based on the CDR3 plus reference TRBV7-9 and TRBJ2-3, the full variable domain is DTGVSQNPRHKITKRGQNVTFRCDPISEHNRLYWYRQTLGQGPEFLTYFQNEAQLEKSRLLSDRFSAERPKGSFSTLEIQRTEQGDSAMYLCASSLIVEGTQYFGPGTRLTVL.

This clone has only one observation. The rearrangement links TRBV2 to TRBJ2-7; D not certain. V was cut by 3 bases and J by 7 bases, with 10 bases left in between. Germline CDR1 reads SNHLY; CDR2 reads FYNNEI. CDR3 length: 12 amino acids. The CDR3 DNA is TGTGCCAGCAGTGAGTACGCTACGGAGCAGTACTTC. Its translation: CASSEYATEQYF.

In DNA form, the CDR3 reads TGTGCCAGCAGTTACTTATGGGGGCCGACCTACGAGCAGTACTTC. It encodes CASSYLWGPTYEQYF. This chain connects TRBV6-5 to TRBJ2-7; D is perhaps TRBD1 (6 bases). CDR1 and CDR2 from the germline V gene are MNHEY and SVGAGI. This CDR3 is built from 15 residues. Trimming pared 1 base from V and 2 bases from J, leaving 12 bases between.

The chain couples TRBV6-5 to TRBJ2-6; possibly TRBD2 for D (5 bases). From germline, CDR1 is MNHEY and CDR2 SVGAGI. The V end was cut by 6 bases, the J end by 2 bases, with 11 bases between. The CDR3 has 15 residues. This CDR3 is CASRIGVAGANVLTF. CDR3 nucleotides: TGTGCCAGCAGGATCGGGGTGGCTGGGGCCAACGTCCTGACTTTC.

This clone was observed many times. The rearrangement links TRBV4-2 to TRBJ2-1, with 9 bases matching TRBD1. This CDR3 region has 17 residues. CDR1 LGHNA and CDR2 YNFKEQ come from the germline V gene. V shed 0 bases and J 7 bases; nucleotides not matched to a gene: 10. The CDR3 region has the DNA TGTGCCAGCAGCCAAGATCCACCGGACAGGGGAATTAATGAGCAGTTCTTC. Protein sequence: CASSQDPPDRGINEQFF.

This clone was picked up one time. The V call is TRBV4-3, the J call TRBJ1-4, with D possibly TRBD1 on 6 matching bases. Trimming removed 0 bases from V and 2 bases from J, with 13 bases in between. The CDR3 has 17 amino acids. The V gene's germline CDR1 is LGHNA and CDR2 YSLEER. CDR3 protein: CASSQDVGGQTNEKLFF. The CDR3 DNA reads TGCGCCAGCAGCCAAGATGTGGGGGGGCAGACTAATGAAAAACTGTTTTTT.

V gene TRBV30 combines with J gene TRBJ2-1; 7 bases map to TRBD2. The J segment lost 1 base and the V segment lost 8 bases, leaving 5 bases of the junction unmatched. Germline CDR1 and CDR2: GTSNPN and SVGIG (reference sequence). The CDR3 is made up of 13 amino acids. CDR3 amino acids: CARQAGSYNEQFF. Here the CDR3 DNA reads TGTGCCCGTCAAGCGGGGTCCTACAATGAGCAGTTCTTC.

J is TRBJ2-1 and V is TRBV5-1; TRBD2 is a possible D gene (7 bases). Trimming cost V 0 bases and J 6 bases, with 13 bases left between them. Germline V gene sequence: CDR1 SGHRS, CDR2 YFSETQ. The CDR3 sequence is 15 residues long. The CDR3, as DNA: TGCGCCAGCAGCTTGGGGACTAGGGGGGTCAATGAGCAGTTCTTC. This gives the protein CASSLGTRGVNEQFF. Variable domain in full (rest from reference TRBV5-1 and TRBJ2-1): KAGVTQTPRYLIKTRGQQVTLSCSPISGHRSVSWYQQTPGQGLQFLFEYFSETQRNKGNFPGRFSGRQFSNSRSEMNVSTLELGDSALYLCASSLGTRGVNEQFFGPGTRLTVL.

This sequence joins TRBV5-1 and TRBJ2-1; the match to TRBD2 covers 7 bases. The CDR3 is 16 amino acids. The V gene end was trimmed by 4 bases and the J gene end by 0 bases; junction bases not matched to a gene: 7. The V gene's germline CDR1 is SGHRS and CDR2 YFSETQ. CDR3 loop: CASSRLAESSYNEQFF. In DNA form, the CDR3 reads TGCGCCAGCAGCCGTCTAGCGGAGAGCTCCTACAATGAGCAGTTCTTC.

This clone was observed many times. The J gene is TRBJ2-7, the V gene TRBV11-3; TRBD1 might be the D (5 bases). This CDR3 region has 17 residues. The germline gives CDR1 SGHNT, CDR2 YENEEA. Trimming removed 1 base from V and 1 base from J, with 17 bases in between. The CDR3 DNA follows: TGTGCCAGCAGCTTAGCGCAGGGCAGCCGACTTTCCTACGAGCAGTACTTC. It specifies CASSLAQGSRLSYEQYF.

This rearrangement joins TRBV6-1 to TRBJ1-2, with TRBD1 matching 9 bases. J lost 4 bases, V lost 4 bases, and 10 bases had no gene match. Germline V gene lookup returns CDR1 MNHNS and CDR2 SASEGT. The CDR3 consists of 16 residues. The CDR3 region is CASSGAGTGRVYGYTF. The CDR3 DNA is TGTGCCAGCAGTGGCGCTGGGACAGGGCGCGTCTATGGCTACACCTTC.

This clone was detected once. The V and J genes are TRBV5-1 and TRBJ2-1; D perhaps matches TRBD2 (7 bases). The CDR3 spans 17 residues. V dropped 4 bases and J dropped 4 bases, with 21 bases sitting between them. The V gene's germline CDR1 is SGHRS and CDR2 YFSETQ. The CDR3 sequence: CASSPEGGDLGYNEQFF. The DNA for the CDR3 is TGCGCCAGCAGCCCGGAAGGGGGGGACCTGGGGTACAATGAGCAGTTCTTC.

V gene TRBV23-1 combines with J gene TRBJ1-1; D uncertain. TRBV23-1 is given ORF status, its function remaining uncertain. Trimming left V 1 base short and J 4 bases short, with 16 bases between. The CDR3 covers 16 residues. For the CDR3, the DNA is TGCGCCAGCAGTCAATATGAGACAAGGAAGGCCACTGAAGCTTTCTTT. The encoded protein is CASSQYETRKATEAFF.

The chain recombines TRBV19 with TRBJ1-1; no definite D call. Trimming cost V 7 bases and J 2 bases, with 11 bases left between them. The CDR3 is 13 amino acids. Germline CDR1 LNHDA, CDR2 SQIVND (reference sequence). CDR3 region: CASIGVVNTEAFF. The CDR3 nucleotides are TGTGCCAGTATTGGAGTGGTTAACACTGAAGCTTTCTTT.